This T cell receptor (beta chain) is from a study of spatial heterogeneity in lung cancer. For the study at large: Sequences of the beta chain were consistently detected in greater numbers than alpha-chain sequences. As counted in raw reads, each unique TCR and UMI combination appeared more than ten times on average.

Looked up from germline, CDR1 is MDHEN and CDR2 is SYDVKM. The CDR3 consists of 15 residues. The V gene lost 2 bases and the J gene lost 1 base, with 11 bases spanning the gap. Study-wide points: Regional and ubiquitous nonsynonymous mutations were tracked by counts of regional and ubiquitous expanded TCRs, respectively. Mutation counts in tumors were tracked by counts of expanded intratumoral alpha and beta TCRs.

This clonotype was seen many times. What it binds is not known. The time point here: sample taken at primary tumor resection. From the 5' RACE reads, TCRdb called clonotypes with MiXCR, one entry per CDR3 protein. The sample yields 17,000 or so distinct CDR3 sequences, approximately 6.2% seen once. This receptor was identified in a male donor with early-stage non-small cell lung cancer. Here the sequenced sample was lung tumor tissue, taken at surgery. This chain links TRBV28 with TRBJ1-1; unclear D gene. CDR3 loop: CASSLLGVKNTEAFF. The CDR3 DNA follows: TGTGCCAGCAGTTTACTGGGAGTGAAGAACACTGAAGCTTTCTTT.